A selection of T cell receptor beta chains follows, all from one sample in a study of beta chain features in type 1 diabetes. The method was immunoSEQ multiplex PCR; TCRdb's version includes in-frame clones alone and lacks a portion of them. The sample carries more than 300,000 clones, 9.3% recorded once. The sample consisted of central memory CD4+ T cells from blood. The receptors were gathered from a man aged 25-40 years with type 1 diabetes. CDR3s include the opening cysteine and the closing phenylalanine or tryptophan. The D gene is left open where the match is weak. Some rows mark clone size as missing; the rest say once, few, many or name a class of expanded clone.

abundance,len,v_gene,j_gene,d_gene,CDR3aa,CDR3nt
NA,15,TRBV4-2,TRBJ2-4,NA,CASSQVEGAKNIQYF,TGTGCCAGCAGCCAAGTCGAGGGAGCCAAAAACATTCAGTACTTC
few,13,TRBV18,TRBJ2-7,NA,CASSLTNSYEQYF,TGTGCCAGCTCACTCACAAACTCCTACGAGCAGTACTTC
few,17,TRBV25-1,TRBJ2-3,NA,CASSDLEGGESTDTQYF,TGTGCCAGCAGTGACCTCGAGGGGGGAGAGAGCACAGATACGCAGTATTTT
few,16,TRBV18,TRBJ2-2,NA,CASSPGQQSNTGELFF,TGTGCCAGCTCACCAGGACAGCAGTCGAACACCGGGGAGCTGTTTTTT
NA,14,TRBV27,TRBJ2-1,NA,CASSFSDRYNEQFF,TGTGCCAGCAGTTTTAGTGACAGATACAATGAGCAGTTCTTC
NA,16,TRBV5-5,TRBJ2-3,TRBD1,CASSRAGTGSTDTQYF,TGTGCCAGCAGCCGGGCCGGGACAGGGAGCACAGATACGCAGTATTTT
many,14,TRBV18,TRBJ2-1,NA,CASSPPSGNNEQFF,TGTGCCAGCTCACCACCGTCAGGGAACAATGAGCAGTTCTTC
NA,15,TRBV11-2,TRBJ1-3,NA,CASSFRRPAGNTIYF,TGTGCCAGCAGCTTTAGACGCCCGGCTGGAAACACCATATATTTT
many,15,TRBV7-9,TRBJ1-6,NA,CASSLVAGGGSPLHF,TGTGCCAGCAGCCTCGTGGCAGGCGGTGGGTCACCCCTCCACTTT
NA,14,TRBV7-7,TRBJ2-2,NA,CASSLEDGTGELFF,TGTGCCAGCAGCTTAGAGGACGGCACCGGGGAGCTGTTTTTT
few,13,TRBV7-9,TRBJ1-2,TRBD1,CASSSTGEYGYTF,TGTGCCAGCAGCTCAACAGGGGAATATGGCTACACCTTC
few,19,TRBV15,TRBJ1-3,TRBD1,CATSRDERDRRDSGNTIYF,TGTGCCACCAGCAGAGATGAGAGGGACAGAAGAGACTCTGGAAACACCATATATTTT
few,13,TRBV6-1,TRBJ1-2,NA,CASSEVRLYGYTF,TGTGCCAGCAGTGAAGTCAGACTCTATGGCTACACCTTC
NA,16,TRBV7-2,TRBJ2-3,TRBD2,CASSPILAGGLDTQYF,TGTGCCAGCAGCCCCATACTAGCGGGGGGCCTAGATACGCAGTATTTT
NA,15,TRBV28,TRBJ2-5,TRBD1,CASSPAGQAQETQYF,TGTGCCAGCAGTCCCGCCGGACAGGCCCAAGAGACCCAGTACTTC
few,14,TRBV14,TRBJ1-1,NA,CASSQDLRGSEAFF,TGTGCCAGCAGCCAAGATCTAAGGGGATCTGAAGCTTTCTTT
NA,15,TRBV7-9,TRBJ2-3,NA,CASSLGYTHTDTQYF,TGTGCCAGCAGCTTAGGGTACACTCACACAGATACGCAGTATTTT
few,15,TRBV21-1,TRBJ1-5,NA,CASSKSPYSNQPQHF,TGTGCCAGCAGCAAATCACCTTATAGCAATCAGCCCCAGCATTTT
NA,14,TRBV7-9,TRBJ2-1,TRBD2,CASSDTGTSNEQFF,TGTGCCAGCAGTGACACCGGGACTAGCAATGAGCAGTTCTTC
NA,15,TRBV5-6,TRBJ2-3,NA,CASSLRGAGADTQYF,TGTGCCAGCAGCTTGAGAGGGGCAGGGGCAGATACGCAGTATTTT
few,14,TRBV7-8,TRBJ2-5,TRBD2,CASSQGLVAETQYF,TGTGCCAGCAGCCAAGGACTAGTGGCGGAGACCCAGTACTTC
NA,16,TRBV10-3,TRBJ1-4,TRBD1,CASSTRVGQGGEKLFF,TGTGCCAGCAGTACCCGTGTAGGACAGGGTGGGGAAAAACTGTTTTTT
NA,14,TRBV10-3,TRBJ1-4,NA,CAISPQGGGEKLFF,TGTGCCATCAGTCCACAGGGCGGAGGTGAAAAACTGTTTTTT
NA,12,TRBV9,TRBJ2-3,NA,CASSTVIGTQYF,TGTGCCAGCAGCACAGTCATCGGCACGCAGTATTTT
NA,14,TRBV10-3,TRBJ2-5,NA,CASSYSKLQETQYF,TGTGCCAGCAGTTACTCGAAACTGCAAGAGACCCAGTACTTC
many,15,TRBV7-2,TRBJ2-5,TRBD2,CASSYSSGGRETQYF,TGTGCCAGCAGCTATTCTAGCGGGGGGCGGGAGACCCAGTACTTC
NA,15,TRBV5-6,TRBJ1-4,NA,CASSLRRLGNEKLFF,TGTGCCAGCAGCTTGCGACGGCTAGGTAATGAAAAACTGTTTTTT
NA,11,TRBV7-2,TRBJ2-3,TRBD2,CASSRSGGLYF,TGTGCCAGCAGCCGGAGCGGGGGTTTGTATTTT
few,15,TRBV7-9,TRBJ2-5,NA,CASSSNPGGIETQYF,TGTGCCAGCAGTTCAAACCCGGGGGGCATAGAGACCCAGTACTTC
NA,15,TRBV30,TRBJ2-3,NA,CAWSVLGGVTDTQYF,TGTGCCTGGAGTGTATTGGGCGGGGTGACAGATACGCAGTATTTT
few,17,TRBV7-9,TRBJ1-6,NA,CASSPGLLSSYNSPLHF,TGTGCCAGCAGTCCGGGCCTCCTGAGCTCCTATAATTCACCCCTCCACTTT
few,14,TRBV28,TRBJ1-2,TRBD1,CASSRTGTGLSYTF,TGTGCCAGCAGCCGGACCGGGACAGGGTTGAGCTACACCTTC
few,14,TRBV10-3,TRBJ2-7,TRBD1,CAISADRGVYEQYF,TGTGCCATCAGTGCGGACAGGGGCGTCTACGAGCAGTACTTC
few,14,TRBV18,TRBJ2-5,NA,CASSTRQAAGTQYF,TGTGCCAGCTCAACCAGACAGGCCGCGGGGACCCAGTACTTC
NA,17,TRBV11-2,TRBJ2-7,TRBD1,CASSLGSGTGGLYEQYF,TGTGCCAGCAGCTTAGGGTCCGGGACAGGGGGTCTTTACGAGCAGTACTTC
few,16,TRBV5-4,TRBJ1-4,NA,CASSPDYRGREEKLFF,TGTGCCAGCAGCCCGGACTACCGGGGCAGGGAGGAAAAACTGTTTTTT
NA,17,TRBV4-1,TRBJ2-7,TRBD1,CASSQAPAGQGVDEQYF,TGCGCCAGCAGCCAAGCGCCCGCGGGACAGGGAGTAGACGAGCAGTACTTC
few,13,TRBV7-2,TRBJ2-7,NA,CASSPGVGYEQYF,TGTGCCAGCAGCCCCGGGGTAGGCTACGAGCAGTACTTC
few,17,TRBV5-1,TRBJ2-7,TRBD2,CASSSLAGGLSSYEQYF,TGCGCCAGCAGCAGCCTAGCGGGGGGCCTCAGCTCCTACGAGCAGTACTTC
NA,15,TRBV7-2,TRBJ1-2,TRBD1,CASSLEGALYYGYTF,TGTGCCAGCAGCCTCGAGGGGGCCTTGTACTATGGCTACACCTTC
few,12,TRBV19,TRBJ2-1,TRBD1,CASSIGQAEQFF,TGCGCCAGTAGTATAGGACAGGCTGAGCAGTTCTTC
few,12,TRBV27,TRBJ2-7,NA,CASSPSGYEQYF,TGTGCCAGCAGCCCCTCGGGCTACGAGCAGTACTTC
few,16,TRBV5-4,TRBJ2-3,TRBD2,CASSSGLAGITDTQYF,TGTGCCAGCAGCTCCGGACTAGCGGGGATCACAGATACGCAGTATTTT
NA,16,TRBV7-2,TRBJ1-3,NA,CASSPFSGRSHNTIYF,TGTGCCAGCAGCCCGTTTTCAGGGAGGTCGCATAACACCATATATTTT
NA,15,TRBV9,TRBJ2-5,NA,CASSETFGILETQYF,TGTGCCAGCAGTGAAACATTCGGGATCTTAGAGACCCAGTACTTC
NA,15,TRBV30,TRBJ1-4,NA,CACDTGQTYNEKLFF,TGTGCCTGCGATACTGGACAGACCTATAATGAAAAACTGTTTTTT
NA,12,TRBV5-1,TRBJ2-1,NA,CASSPTRAEQFF,TGCGCCAGCAGCCCCACTAGGGCAGAGCAGTTCTTC
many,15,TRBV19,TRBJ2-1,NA,CASSIEGQGYNEQFF,TGTGCCAGTAGTATAGAGGGCCAGGGGTACAATGAGCAGTTCTTC
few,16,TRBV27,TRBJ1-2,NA,CASSLKEGTANYGYTF,TGTGCCAGCAGTTTAAAGGAGGGGACGGCTAACTATGGCTACACCTTC
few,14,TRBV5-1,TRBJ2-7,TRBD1,CASSLGQGKDEQYF,TGCGCCAGCAGCTTGGGACAGGGAAAAGACGAGCAGTACTTC
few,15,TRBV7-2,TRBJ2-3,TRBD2,CASSFLAGSTDTQYF,TGTGCCAGCAGCTTCCTAGCGGGGAGCACAGATACGCAGTATTTT
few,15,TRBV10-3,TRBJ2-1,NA,CAIRPNAGTANEQFF,TGTGCCATCAGACCAAATGCCGGGACCGCCAATGAGCAGTTCTTC
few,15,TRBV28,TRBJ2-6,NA,CASSPSGSGANVLTF,TGTGCCAGCAGCCCATCCGGGTCAGGGGCCAACGTCCTGACTTTC
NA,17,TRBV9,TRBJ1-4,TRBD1,CASSVTASGTGVEKLFF,TGTGCCAGCAGCGTAACCGCCTCCGGGACAGGGGTTGAGAAACTGTTTTTT